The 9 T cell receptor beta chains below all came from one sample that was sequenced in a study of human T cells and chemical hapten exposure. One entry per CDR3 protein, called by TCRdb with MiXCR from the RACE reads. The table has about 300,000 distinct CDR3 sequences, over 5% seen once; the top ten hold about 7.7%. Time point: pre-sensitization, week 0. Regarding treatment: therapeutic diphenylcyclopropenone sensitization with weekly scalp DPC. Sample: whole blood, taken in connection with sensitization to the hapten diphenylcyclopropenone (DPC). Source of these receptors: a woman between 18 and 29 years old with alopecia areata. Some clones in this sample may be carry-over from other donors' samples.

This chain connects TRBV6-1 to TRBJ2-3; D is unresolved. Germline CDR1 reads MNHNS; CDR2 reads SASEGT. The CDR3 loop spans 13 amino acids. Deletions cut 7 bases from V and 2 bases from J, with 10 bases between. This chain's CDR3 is CASTLGSTDTQYF. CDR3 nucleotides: TGTGCCAGCACGCTTGGGTCCACAGATACGCAGTATTTT.

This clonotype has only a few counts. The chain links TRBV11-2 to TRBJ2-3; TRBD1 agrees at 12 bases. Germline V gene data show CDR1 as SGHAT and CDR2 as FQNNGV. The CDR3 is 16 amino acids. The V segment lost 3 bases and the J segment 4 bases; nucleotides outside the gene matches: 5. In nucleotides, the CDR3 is TGTGCCAGCAGCTTCCGGGGGACAGGGGGCCCAGATACGCAGTATTTT. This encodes CASSFRGTGGPDTQYF.

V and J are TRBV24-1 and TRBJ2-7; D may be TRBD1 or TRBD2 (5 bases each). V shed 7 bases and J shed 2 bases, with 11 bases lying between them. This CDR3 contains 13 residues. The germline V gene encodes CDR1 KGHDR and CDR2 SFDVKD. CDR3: CATRGDGTYEQYF. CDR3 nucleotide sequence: TGTGCCACCAGGGGGGACGGAACCTACGAGCAGTACTTC.

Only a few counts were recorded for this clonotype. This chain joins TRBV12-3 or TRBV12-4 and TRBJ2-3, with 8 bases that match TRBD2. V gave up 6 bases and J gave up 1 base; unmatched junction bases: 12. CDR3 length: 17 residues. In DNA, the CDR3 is TGTGCCAGCAGCCGTGCTCACTCGCGGGGGGGCACAGATACGCAGTATTTT. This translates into CASSRAHSRGGTDTQYF.

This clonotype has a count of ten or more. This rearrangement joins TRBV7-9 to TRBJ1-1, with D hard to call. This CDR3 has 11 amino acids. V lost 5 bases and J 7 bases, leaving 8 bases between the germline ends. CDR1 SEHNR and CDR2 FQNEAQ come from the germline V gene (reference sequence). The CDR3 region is CASSLRGEAFF. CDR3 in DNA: TGTGCCAGCAGCCTCCGAGGTGAAGCTTTCTTT.

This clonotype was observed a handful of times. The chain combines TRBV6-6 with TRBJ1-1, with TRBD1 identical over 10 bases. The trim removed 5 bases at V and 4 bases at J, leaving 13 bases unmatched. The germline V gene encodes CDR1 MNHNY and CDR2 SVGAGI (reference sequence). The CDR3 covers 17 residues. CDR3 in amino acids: CASSPPGQGLVGTEAFF. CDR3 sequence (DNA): TGTGCCAGCAGTCCACCGGGACAGGGGCTCGTTGGCACTGAAGCTTTCTTT.

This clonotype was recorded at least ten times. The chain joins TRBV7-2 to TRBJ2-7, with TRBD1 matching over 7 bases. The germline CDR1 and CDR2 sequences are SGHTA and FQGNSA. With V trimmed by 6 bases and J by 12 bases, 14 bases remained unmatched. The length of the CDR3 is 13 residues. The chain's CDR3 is CASSPYIRDSVYF. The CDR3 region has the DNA TGTGCCAGCAGTCCTTACATCCGGGACAGCGTGTACTTC.

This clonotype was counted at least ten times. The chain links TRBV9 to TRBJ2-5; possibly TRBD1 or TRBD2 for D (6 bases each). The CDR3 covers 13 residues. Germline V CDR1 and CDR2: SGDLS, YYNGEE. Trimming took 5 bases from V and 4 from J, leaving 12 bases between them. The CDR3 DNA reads TGTGCCAGCAGTTTGGGGGGCATAGAGACCCAGTACTTC. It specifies CASSLGGIETQYF.

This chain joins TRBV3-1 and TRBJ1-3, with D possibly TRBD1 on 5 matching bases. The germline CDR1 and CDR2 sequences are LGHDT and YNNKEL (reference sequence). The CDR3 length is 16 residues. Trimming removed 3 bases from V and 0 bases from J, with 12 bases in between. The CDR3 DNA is TGTGCCAGCAGCCAGGGACTTTCAGACTCTGGAAACACCATATATTTT. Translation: CASSQGLSDSGNTIYF.